The 27 T cell receptor beta chains listed next were all sequenced from one sample in a study of blood T cell repertoires in COVID-19. This table comes from immunoSEQ multiplex PCR, and its TCRdb copy is limited to in-frame clones, with some not included. The sample consists of 150,000 or so clones, around 83% of them appearing once. Specimen: peripheral blood. These receptor sequences come from a woman over 75 with acute or convalescent COVID-19.

The chain links TRBV3-1 (or the pseudogene TRBV3-2) to TRBJ2-7; no clear D gene. Trimming stripped 1 base from V and 3 bases from J, with 10 bases between. The CDR3 covers 14 residues. Germline V CDR1 and CDR2: LGHDT, YNNKEL (reference sequence). The CDR3 nucleotides are TGTGCCAGCAGCCAAGGGAGAGCGCTCTACGAGCAGTACTTC. Encoded protein: CASSQGRALYEQYF.

This chain uses TRBV7-6 with TRBJ2-5, with TRBD2 identical over 10 bases. V trimming: 1 base; J trimming: 6 bases; junction bases outside the gene matches: 5. CDR1 is SGHVS and CDR2 is FNYEAQ in the germline V gene. The CDR3 length is 15 residues. Here the CDR3 DNA reads TGTGCCAGCAGCTTAGAAGCGGGGGGGCTTAAGACCCAGTACTTC. The encoded protein is CASSLEAGGLKTQYF. The whole variable domain, filled in from reference TRBV7-6 and TRBJ2-5, reads GAGVSQSPRYKVTKRGQDVALRCDPISGHVSLYWYRQALGQGPEFLTYFNYEAQQDKSGLPNDRFSAERPEGSISTLTIQRTEQRDSAMYRCASSLEAGGLKTQYFGPGTRLLVL.

This chain connects TRBV13 to TRBJ2-3; 7 nucleotides agree with TRBD2. From germline, CDR1 is PRHDT and CDR2 FYEKMQ (reference sequence). J was trimmed by 8 bases and V by 4 bases; bases with no gene match: 3. The CDR3 consists of 12 residues. DNA for the CDR3: TGTGCCAGCAGCTCCCAGCGGGGTACGCAGTATTTT. Amino acids: CASSSQRGTQYF.

The chain recombines TRBV10-2 with TRBJ1-1; 7 bases map to TRBD1. CDR3 length: 14 amino acids. The V segment lost 6 bases and the J segment 1 base; nucleotides outside the gene matches: 5. Per germline, CDR1 WSHSY and CDR2 SAAADI. Written as DNA, the CDR3 is TGCGCCAGCAGGGATACAGGGGAGAACACTGAAGCTTTCTTT. The encoded protein is CASRDTGENTEAFF.

This clone was observed once. The rearrangement joins TRBV15 to TRBJ2-3; 11 bases are shared with TRBD2. V lost 3 bases, J lost 6 bases, and 11 bases stayed unmatched. This CDR3 has 17 residues. Germline V gene sequence: CDR1 LNHNV, CDR2 YYDKDF (reference sequence). CDR3 nucleotides: TGTGCCACCAGCAGGGCTACTAGCGGGGGACCTTGGGATACGCAGTATTTT. Amino acids: CATSRATSGGPWDTQYF.

This chain connects TRBV7-3 to TRBJ1-1; 7 positions match TRBD1. There are 13 residues in the CDR3. The ends lost 5 bases at V and 2 bases at J; junction bases unmatched: 2. Germline assignment: CDR1 SGHTA and CDR2 FQGTGA. As DNA, the CDR3 is TGTGCCAGCAGCCGACAGGGCAACACTGAAGCTTTCTTT. It yields the protein CASSRQGNTEAFF.

The rearrangement joins TRBV5-1 to TRBJ1-2; TRBD1 matches 7 bases. CDR3 length: 15 residues. Trimming cost V 3 bases and J 4 bases; bases outside gene matches: 9. Germline-derived CDR1 and CDR2 are SGHRS and YFSETQ. This CDR3 reads CASSYIRTGLYGYTF. Written as DNA, the CDR3 is TGCGCCAGCAGCTATATTCGGACAGGCCTCTATGGCTACACCTTC.

The chain links TRBV11-2 to TRBJ1-5; D is ambiguous. Germline-derived CDR1 and CDR2 are SGHAT and FQNNGV. V lost 4 bases to trimming and J lost 7 bases, with 11 bases between them. The CDR3 spans 13 residues. The CDR3 is CASSSFSRQPQHF. DNA for the CDR3: TGTGCCAGCAGCTCCTTCTCTAGACAGCCCCAGCATTTT.

The V and J genes are TRBV9 and TRBJ2-3; weak D call: TRBD2 (5 bases). V lost 2 bases, J lost 2 bases, and 12 bases lay in between. CDR1 is SGDLS and CDR2 is YYNGEE in the germline V gene. The CDR3 runs 15 residues. CDR3 DNA: TGTGCCAGCAGCGTTATTCCGGGGTCCACAGATACGCAGTATTTT. Encoded protein: CASSVIPGSTDTQYF.

V gene TRBV4-1 combines with J gene TRBJ1-5, with D possibly being TRBD1 (5 bases). The CDR3 has 16 amino acids. Between the trimmed V and J ends, which lost 0 bases and 6 bases, there was a span of 15 bases. CDR1 is MGHRA and CDR2 is YSYEKL in the germline V gene. In DNA form, the CDR3 reads TGCGCCAGCAGCCAAGAGATCGTGGTTAGGGGTCAGCCCCAGCATTTT. Its translation is CASSQEIVVRGQPQHF.

The rearrangement joins TRBV30 to TRBJ1-4; D is unclear. Germline CDR1 GTSNPN, CDR2 SVGIG (reference sequence). CDR3 length: 13 residues. Between the trimmed V and J ends, which lost 2 bases and 7 bases, there was a span of 11 bases. CDR3 bases: TGTGCCTGGAGTTGCGGGAGGGCTGAAAAACTGTTTTTT. Encoded protein: CAWSCGRAEKLFF.

The chain uses TRBV7-3 and TRBJ2-1; a possible D gene is TRBD2 (5 bases). This CDR3 spans 15 amino acids. Between the trimmed V and J ends, which lost 1 base and 6 bases, there was a span of 13 bases. Germline V lookup: CDR1 SGHTA, CDR2 FQGTGA. The CDR3 DNA sequence: TGTGCCAGCAGCTTAATCGGATCTACTAGCAATGAGCAGTTCTTC. It yields the protein CASSLIGSTSNEQFF.

The chain couples TRBV5-1 to TRBJ1-2, with 8 bases that match TRBD1. The CDR3 contains 13 residues. J was trimmed by 4 bases and V by 5 bases; bases with no gene match: 4. CDR1 is SGHRS and CDR2 is YFSETQ in the germline V gene. The CDR3: CASRETGAYGYTF. Here the CDR3 DNA reads TGCGCCAGCAGAGAGACAGGGGCCTATGGCTACACCTTC.

The genes are TRBV7-2 and TRBJ2-5, with TRBD2 identical over 16 bases. Germline CDR1 reads SGHTA; CDR2 reads FQGNSA. Trimming removed 3 bases from V and 2 bases from J; junction bases left unmatched: 0. The CDR3 totals 16 residues. CDR3 nucleotide sequence: TGTGCCAGCAGCTTGGGACTAGCGGGGGGGCAAGAGACCCAGTACTTC. Translating it yields CASSLGLAGGQETQYF.

The genes are TRBV6-5 and TRBJ2-1, with 7 bases fitting TRBD1. This CDR3 has 13 amino acids. The V segment lost 7 bases and the J segment 9 bases; nucleotides outside the gene matches: 9. Per the germline V gene, CDR1 is MNHEY and CDR2 is SVGAGI. CDR3 sequence: CASNRDRYGEQFF. Here the CDR3 DNA reads TGTGCCAGCAACCGGGACAGATACGGTGAGCAGTTCTTC.

This chain joins TRBV19 and TRBJ2-1; TRBD1 might be the D (7 bases). The V gene's germline CDR1 is LNHDA and CDR2 SQIVND (reference sequence). The CDR3 covers 14 residues. Trimming left V 1 base short and J 9 bases short, with 13 bases between. CDR3 coding DNA: TGTGCCAGTAGTATAGGTGGAGGGGGCGGTGAGCAGTTCTTC. This sequence encodes CASSIGGGGGEQFF.

This clone has a handful of counts. The rearrangement links TRBV5-8 to TRBJ1-1; D is uncertain. The germline gives CDR1 SGHTS, CDR2 YDEGEE. This CDR3 comprises 12 residues. Trimming removed 6 bases from V and 11 bases from J, with 17 bases in between. CDR3 sequence (DNA): TGTGCCAGCACCGCCGGAAGATGGGAGGCTTTCTTT. Its translation is CASTAGRWEAFF.

Here the CDR3 reads CASSLIGGSLYGYTF. The CDR3 coding sequence is TGTGCCAGCAGCTTGATAGGGGGAAGCCTCTATGGCTACACCTTC. This chain joins TRBV5-6 and TRBJ1-2; the D gene is possibly TRBD1 (6 bases). The CDR3 spans 15 residues. Germline lookup yields CDR1 SGHDT and CDR2 YYEEEE. V dropped 1 base and J dropped 4 bases, with 14 bases sitting between them.

The chain couples TRBV12-3 or TRBV12-4 to TRBJ1-2, with a possible D match to TRBD1 (6 bases). The CDR3 spans 13 residues. V was trimmed by 6 bases and J by 3 bases, leaving 11 bases between them. CDR3 in DNA: TGTGCCAGCAGCTTACAGGGTCACTATGGCTACACCTTC. It codes for CASSLQGHYGYTF.

This chain joins TRBV7-7 and TRBJ2-5; 8 nucleotides match TRBD1. Germline CDR1 SSHAT, CDR2 FNYEAQ (reference sequence). This CDR3 region has 15 residues. The CDR3 loop reads CATDSQGVDQETQYF. The DNA of the CDR3 is TGTGCTACCGATTCACAGGGGGTCGACCAAGAGACCCAGTACTTC.

This chain connects TRBV9 to TRBJ1-2; D is uncertain. The CDR3 spans 14 residues. Germline V gives CDR1 SGDLS, CDR2 YYNGEE. V was shortened by 2 bases and J by 6 bases, with 14 bases between the two germline ends. The DNA of the CDR3 is TGTGCCAGCAGCGTTACATGGGGAGGAGATGGCTACACCTTC. The encoded protein is CASSVTWGGDGYTF. The full variable domain, completed using reference TRBV9 and TRBJ1-2, is DSGVTQTPKHLITATGQRVTLRCSPRSGDLSVYWYQQSLDQGLQFLIQYYNGEERAKGNILERFSAQQFPDLHSELNLSSLELGDSALYFCASSVTWGGDGYTFGSGTRLTVV.

The J gene is TRBJ2-1, the V gene TRBV7-8; no reliable D call. From germline, CDR1 is SGHVS and CDR2 FQNEAQ. This CDR3 has 13 amino acids. Trimming took off 5 bases at V and 12 bases at J, with 17 bases between the two ends. The CDR3 sequence: CASSLPPVPAQFF. As DNA, the CDR3 is TGTGCCAGCAGCCTACCTCCGGTTCCTGCGCAGTTCTTC.

The chain couples TRBV7-2 to TRBJ2-7; the match to TRBD2 covers 9 bases. Germline values: CDR1 SGHTA, CDR2 FQGNSA. V was clipped by 3 bases and J by 5 bases; unmatched bases: 5. The CDR3 spans 14 residues. The CDR3 nucleotides read TGTGCCAGCAGCTTCCAAGCGGGGGGTCACGAGCAGTACTTC. It codes for CASSFQAGGHEQYF.

A single count supports this clone. The genes are TRBV9 and TRBJ1-1; TRBD1 aligns across 9 bases. The germline V gene encodes CDR1 SGDLS and CDR2 YYNGEE. This CDR3 comprises 16 residues. V was pared by 3 bases and J by 4 bases, with 10 bases of the junction left unmatched. CDR3 protein: CASSAGQGRVVTEAFF. DNA for the CDR3: TGTGCCAGCAGCGCCGGACAGGGGAGGGTGGTCACTGAAGCTTTCTTT.

The chain links TRBV19 to TRBJ1-1; D gene uncertain. Germline lookup yields CDR1 LNHDA and CDR2 SQIVND (reference sequence). CDR3 length: 11 amino acids. The germline V and J ends were trimmed by 3 bases and 10 bases, with 9 bases remaining between them. CDR3 nucleotides: TGTGCCAGTAGTATGGGAGATAGAGCTTTCTTT. It is translated as CASSMGDRAFF. Variable domain in full (rest from reference TRBV19 and TRBJ1-1): DGGITQSPKYLFRKEGQNVTLSCEQNLNHDAMYWYRQDPGQGLRLIYYSQIVNDFQKGDIAEGYSVSREKKESFPLTVTSAQKNPTAFYLCASSMGDRAFFGQGTRLTVV.

V usage is TRBV18 and J usage is TRBJ1-5, with 7 bases aligning to TRBD1. The V gene's germline CDR1 is KGHSH and CDR2 LQKENI. The trim removed 1 base at V and 6 bases at J, leaving 12 bases unmatched. This CDR3 region has 17 residues. The CDR3 loop reads CASSPRDRSLAGQPQHF. In nucleotides, the CDR3 is TGTGCCAGCTCACCACGGGACAGATCGTTGGCTGGTCAGCCCCAGCATTTT.

The rearrangement joins TRBV6-1 to TRBJ2-1, with D possibly being TRBD1 (6 bases). Deletions cut 4 bases from V and 1 base from J, with 14 bases between. Looked up from germline, CDR1 is MNHNS and CDR2 is SASEGT. The CDR3 length is 16 residues. The CDR3 here is CASSATGTQSYNEQFF. In DNA, the CDR3 is TGTGCCAGCAGTGCTACCGGGACACAATCCTACAATGAGCAGTTCTTC.